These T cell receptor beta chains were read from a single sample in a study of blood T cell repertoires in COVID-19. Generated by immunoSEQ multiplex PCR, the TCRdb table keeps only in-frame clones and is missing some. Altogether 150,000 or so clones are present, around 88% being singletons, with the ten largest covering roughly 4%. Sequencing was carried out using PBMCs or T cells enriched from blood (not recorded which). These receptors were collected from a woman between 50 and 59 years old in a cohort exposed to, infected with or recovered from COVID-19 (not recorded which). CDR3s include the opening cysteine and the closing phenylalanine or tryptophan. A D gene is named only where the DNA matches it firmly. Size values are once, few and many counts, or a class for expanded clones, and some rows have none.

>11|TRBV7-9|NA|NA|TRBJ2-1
TGTGCCAGTTCCAACTACAATGAGCAGTTCTTC
CASSNYNEQFF
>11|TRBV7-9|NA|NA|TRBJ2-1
TGTGCCAGCAGCTCCCCGAATGAGCAGTTCTTC
CASSSPNEQFF
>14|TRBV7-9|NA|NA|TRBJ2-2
TGTGCCCCATTCCCATGGGGGGGGCCCGGGGAGCTGTTTTTT
CAPFPWGGPGELFF
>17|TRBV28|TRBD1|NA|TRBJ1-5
TGTGCCAGCAGTACACCTAACACAGGGGGTAGCAATCAGCCCCAGCATTTT
CASSTPNTGGSNQPQHF
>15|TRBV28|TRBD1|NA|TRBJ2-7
TGTGCCAGCGAATCCCTGGGCAGGGGGCCCGGCGAGCAGTACTTC
CASESLGRGPGEQYF
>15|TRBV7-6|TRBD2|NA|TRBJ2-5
TGTGCCAGCAGCCCAGCGGGGACTAGCGGGAGGGTCGAGTACTTC
CASSPAGTSGRVEYF
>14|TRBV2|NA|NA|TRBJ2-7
TGTGCCAGCAGATCCGACTCGAACTCCTACGAGCAGTACTTC
CASRSDSNSYEQYF
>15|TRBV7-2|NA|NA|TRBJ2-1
TGTGCCAGCAGCTCTCCCTCTAGCTCCTACAATGAGCAGTTCTTC
CASSSPSSSYNEQFF
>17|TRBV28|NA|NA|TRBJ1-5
TGTGCCAGCAGTCCTACAACGGACAGCTGGGGCAATCAGCCCCAGCATTTT
CASSPTTDSWGNQPQHF
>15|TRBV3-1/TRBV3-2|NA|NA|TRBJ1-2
TGTGCCAGCCCACCGGGGTTCAGGACCCACTATGGCTACACCTTC
CASPPGFRTHYGYTF
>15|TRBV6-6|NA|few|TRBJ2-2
TGTGCCAGCAGTTACTCAAAGCGGAGCACCGGGGAGCTGTTTTTT
CASSYSKRSTGELFF
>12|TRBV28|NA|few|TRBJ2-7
TGTGCCAGCAGTTTCGGGTCTTGGGAGCAGTACTTC
CASSFGSWEQYF
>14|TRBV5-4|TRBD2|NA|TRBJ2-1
TGTGCCAGCAGATCTAGCGGAGACTACAATGAGCAGTTCTTC
CASRSSGDYNEQFF
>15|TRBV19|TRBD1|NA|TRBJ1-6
TGTGCCAGTAATCAACCGGGACAGGCTTCCTCACCCCTCCACTTT
CASNQPGQASSPLHF
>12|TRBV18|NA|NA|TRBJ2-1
TGTGCCAGCTCACTCGGGATCAATGAGCAGTTCTTC
CASSLGINEQFF
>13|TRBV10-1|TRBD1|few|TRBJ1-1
TGCGCCAGCAAGACAGGGTTAATCACTGAAGCTTTCTTT
CASKTGLITEAFF
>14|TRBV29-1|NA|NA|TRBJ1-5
TGCAGCGTTGCATTAGGGAGTAGCAATCAGCCCCAGCATTTT
CSVALGSSNQPQHF
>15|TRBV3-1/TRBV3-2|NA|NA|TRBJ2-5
TGTGCCAGCAGCCCGGGGCCGGGGGAGCAAGAGACCCAGTACTTC
CASSPGPGEQETQYF
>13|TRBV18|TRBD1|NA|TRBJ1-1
TGTGCCAGCTCACCTTCACAGGGGGTAAGAGCTTTCTTT
CASSPSQGVRAFF
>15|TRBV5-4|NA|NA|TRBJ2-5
TGTGCCAGCAGCTTCGCACTAGCAGGCGGAGAGACCCAGTACTTC
CASSFALAGGETQYF
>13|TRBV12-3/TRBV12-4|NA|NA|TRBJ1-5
TGTGCCAGCAGTCGACAGTTAGGTCAGCCCCAGCATTTT
CASSRQLGQPQHF
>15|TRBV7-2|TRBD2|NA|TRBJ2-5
TGTGCCAGCAGCTTAGGAGAAGCGGGGACCCTGACCCAGTACTTC
CASSLGEAGTLTQYF
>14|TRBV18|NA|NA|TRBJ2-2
TGTGCCAGCTCACCTAATAGAGGGACCGGGGAGCTGTTTTTT
CASSPNRGTGELFF
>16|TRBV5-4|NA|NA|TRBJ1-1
TGTGCCAGCAGCTTGGGCGGCAGGGCCATGAACACTGAAGCTTTCTTT
CASSLGGRAMNTEAFF
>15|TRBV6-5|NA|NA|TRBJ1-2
TGTGCCAGCAGTTACCTCCCAGTCACTAACTATGGCTACACCTTC
CASSYLPVTNYGYTF
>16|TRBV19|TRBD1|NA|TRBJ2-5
TGTGCCAGTAGTAAAGGGGGCGGTCTTTCTTGGGAGACCCAGTACTTC
CASSKGGGLSWETQYF
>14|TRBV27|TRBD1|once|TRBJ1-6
TGTGCCAGCAGTCGGGACAGGGAGCGTTCACCCCTCCACTTT
CASSRDRERSPLHF
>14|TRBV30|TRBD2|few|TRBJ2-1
TGTGCCTGGAGTGTTTGGGGACTATACAATGAGCAGTTCTTC
CAWSVWGLYNEQFF
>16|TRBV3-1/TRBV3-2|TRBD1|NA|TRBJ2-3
TGTGCCAGCAGCCAACGGCAGGCAGACAGGGGGGTTCCGCAGTATTTT
CASSQRQADRGVPQYF
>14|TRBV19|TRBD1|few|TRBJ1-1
TGTGCCAGTAGTACTACAGGGGGGGTCACTGAAGCTTTCTTT
CASSTTGGVTEAFF
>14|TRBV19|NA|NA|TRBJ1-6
TGTGCCAGTGGAGTCAGGGTCGATAATTCACCCCTCCACTTT
CASGVRVDNSPLHF
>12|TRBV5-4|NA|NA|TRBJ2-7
TGTGCCAGCAGCCCTAGAAGTTCCGAGCAGTACTTC
CASSPRSSEQYF